The sequence of this T cell receptor beta chain was determined in a study of Graves' ophthalmopathy and Graves' hyperthyroidism. General study points: Blood also carried most expanded thyroid clonotypes exceeding 0.001 frequency.

The table lists this clonotype with a few counts. Its matching antigen is unknown. V dropped 8 bases and J dropped 14 bases, with 22 bases sitting between them. The length of the CDR3 is 14 residues. CDR1 and CDR2 (germline): SEHNR, FQNEAQ (reference sequence). Scientists amplified the TCR beta CDR3 regions from RNA transcripts. HTBI-primed first-round RT-PCR preceded second-round multiplex PCR. MiXCR, run by TCRdb on the multiplex PCR reads, gives a single entry per CDR3 protein. The sample yields hundreds of thousands of distinct CDR3 sequences, roughly 15% seen once. Diagnostic conclusions were grounded in clinical symptoms, serum thyroxine, TRAb, thyroid ultrasound and orbital computed tomography.

This receptor was taken from a woman aged 18-29 years with stable Graves' hyperthyroidism. J is TRBJ1-6 and V is TRBV7-9, with D possibly TRBD1 on 5 matching bases. Specimen: peripheral blood. CDR3 in amino acids: CASGPGRAHSALHF. Here the CDR3 DNA reads TGTGCCAGCGGCCCGGGACGGGCACATTCGGCCCTCCACTTT.